This T cell receptor beta chain is drawn from a study of shared clonotypes between healthy human individuals. Here immunoSEQ multiplex PCR was the method, and the copy in TCRdb shows in-frame clones only, minus some. The data contain some 2 million clones, about 95% of them singletons. This CDR3 contains 13 residues. Germline values: CDR1 MGHRA, CDR2 YSYEKL. The ends were cut back, 4 bases at V and 5 bases at J, with 9 bases in the middle. CD8 cells regarded as naive lacked CD45RO, were positively chosen for CCR7, and omitted terminally differentiated effector memory CD45RA+ cells. Sequenced: naive CD8+ T cells sorted from blood. The receptor comes from a man aged 18 to 29 in good health. This rearrangement joins TRBV4-1 to TRBJ2-1; D possibly corresponds to TRBD1 (6 bases). CDR3 bases: TGCGCCAGCAGCCTTTACAGGGACAATGAGCAGTTCTTC. It encodes CASSLYRDNEQFF.